This TCR beta chain was sequenced in a study of blood T cell repertoires in COVID-19. Looking at the study overall: From the United States, Italy and Spain came samples of acute and convalescent COVID-19.

Under the authors' procedure: Scientists estimated how many nucleated cells there were by amplifying reference gene primers. TCRdb's copy holds only in-frame clones and misses some; the assay was immunoSEQ multiplex PCR. V, J and clone size are those of that table, while D and trimming were read from the DNA. Here the sample spans 130,000 to 150,000 clones, 84% being singletons. CDR1 MNHEY and CDR2 SVGAGI come from the germline V gene. Deletions cut 0 bases from V and 1 base from J, with 7 bases between. The CDR3 extends over 15 amino acids. This receptor was obtained from a human donor in a cohort sampled during active COVID-19. Sequenced sample: peripheral blood. The V call is TRBV6-5, the J call TRBJ1-5; D remains unclear. CDR3 in DNA: TGTGCCAGCAGTTACTCGGGTAGCAGCAATCAGCCCCAGCATTTT. Its protein is CASSYSGSSNQPQHF.